This T cell receptor (beta chain) is from a study of beta chain features in type 1 diabetes. Study background: The samples had roughly 110 million sorted cells examined in all. Findings and caveats of the study: Shorter TCRB CDR3s, moderately but significantly so, marked every one of the four CD4+ subsets in Type 1 diabetes patients. Fewer junction insertions and more nucleotide deletions appeared in type 1 diabetes patients. HLA effects on TCRB rearrangement stayed unresolved here. The naive, central memory and Treg TCRB repertoires of patients appeared to be more similar to one another than those of healthy donors.

Trimming pared 2 bases from V and 5 bases from J, leaving 5 bases between. The germline V gene encodes CDR1 MNHEY and CDR2 SVGAGI. This CDR3 has 12 residues. Reverse transcription of all isolated RNA meant that expressed TCRB transcripts were sequenced. Measured with immunoSEQ multiplex PCR; TCRdb has only the in-frame clones, and not every one. The data contain 600,000 to 750,000 clones, 9.5% to 15% of them seen just once; the ten biggest clones take up more than 0.09%. A word on this clone: The target antigen is unknown.

The genes are TRBV6-5 and TRBJ2-3; D is ambiguous. The TCR originated in a man aged 30 to 45 with type 1 diabetes. The sample taken for sequencing was naive CD4+ T cells from blood. CDR3 loop: CASSYRLDTQYF. The DNA for the CDR3 is TGTGCCAGCAGTTACAGACTAGATACGCAGTATTTT.